The 10 T cell receptor beta chains below were found in one sample sequenced in a study of cytomegalovirus exposure and HLA in healthy donors. It was with 60 Vbeta and 13 Jbeta primers that the PCR ran. Only in-frame clones appear in the TCRdb table, and some are missing; sequencing was by immunoSEQ multiplex PCR. The profile shows about 190,000 clones, more than 65% of them singletons. The sequencing sample was made of PBMCs. These receptors were obtained from a woman aged 25 to 39 in good health and CMV-seropositive.

The rearrangement uses TRBV2 and TRBJ1-4, with D tentatively TRBD1 (5 bases). V shed 8 bases and J shed 8 bases, with 15 bases lying between them. The CDR3 loop spans 13 amino acids. Germline CDR1 is SNHLY and CDR2 is FYNNEI. The CDR3 is CASAGTVEEKLFF. As DNA, the CDR3 is TGTGCCAGCGCGGGGACCGTAGAAGAAAAACTGTTTTTT.

The chain combines TRBV4-1 with TRBJ2-3; 8 bases align to TRBD2. Germline CDR1 reads MGHRA; CDR2 reads YSYEKL. V trimming: 3 bases; J trimming: 0 bases; junction bases outside the gene matches: 8. This CDR3 has 17 residues. The CDR3 nucleotides are TGCGCCAGCAGCCAGGAGGGGAGCGGGGGTAGCACAGATACGCAGTATTTT. Translating it yields CASSQEGSGGSTDTQYF.

This sequence joins TRBV5-5 and TRBJ2-5; the D gene is possibly TRBD2 (6 bases). This CDR3 contains 15 residues. Germline V gene sequence: CDR1 SGHKS, CDR2 YYEKEE (reference sequence). V was cut by 0 bases and J by 2 bases, with 11 bases left in between. As DNA, the CDR3 is TGTGCCAGCAGCTTGGGGGTAGCGGATCAAGAGACCCAGTACTTC. Encoded protein: CASSLGVADQETQYF.

V is TRBV7-2 and J is TRBJ2-4, with 11 bases identical to TRBD2. V lost 1 base, J lost 0 bases, and 2 bases stayed unmatched. Germline V CDR1 and CDR2: SGHTA, FQGNSA. CDR3 length equals 17 residues. The CDR3, as DNA: TGTGCCAGCAGCTTAGGGGGACTAGCGGTAGCCAAAAACATTCAGTACTTC. It specifies CASSLGGLAVAKNIQYF.

The J gene is TRBJ2-7, the V gene TRBV19; D might be TRBD1 (6 bases). Germline CDR1 LNHDA, CDR2 SQIVND (reference sequence). This CDR3 is built from 15 residues. V was trimmed by 3 bases and J by 5 bases, leaving 17 bases between them. The CDR3 spells CASSMVAGVFNEQYF. CDR3 in DNA: TGTGCCAGTAGTATGGTGGCAGGGGTGTTCAACGAGCAGTACTTC.

The chain has TRBV2 and TRBJ2-7, with D possibly matching TRBD2 (5 bases). The CDR3 extends over 14 amino acids. The V end was cut by 6 bases, the J end by 6 bases, with 18 bases between. Germline V lookup: CDR1 SNHLY, CDR2 FYNNEI. This CDR3 reads CASREAVPPTEQYF. The DNA of the CDR3 is TGTGCCAGCAGGGAGGCAGTACCCCCTACCGAGCAGTACTTC.

The rearrangement links TRBV5-1 to TRBJ2-1; D perhaps matches TRBD2 (6 bases). CDR3 length: 15 residues. Trimming left V 7 bases short and J 5 bases short, with 19 bases between. The germline V gene has CDR1 SGHRS and CDR2 YFSETQ. The CDR3 spells CASRGPPRGDNEQFF. CDR3 nucleotide sequence: TGCGCCAGCCGGGGCCCCCCTCGCGGGGACAATGAGCAGTTCTTC.

The V and J genes are TRBV7-9 and TRBJ2-5, with a weak D call TRBD1 (7 bases). The CDR3 covers 16 residues. Germline lookup yields CDR1 SEHNR and CDR2 FQNEAQ (reference sequence). Trimming took 2 bases from V and 1 from J, leaving 14 bases between them. CDR3 sequence (DNA): TGTGCCAGCAGCTTAACGGAGGGGGCGGTCCAAGAGACCCAGTACTTC. Translating it yields CASSLTEGAVQETQYF.

This chain connects TRBV5-1 to TRBJ2-3, with TRBD2 matching over 7 bases. This CDR3 is 18 amino acids long. The junction had 14 bases not matched to a gene; V was cut back by 4 bases and J by 0 bases. Germline V gene sequence: CDR1 SGHRS, CDR2 YFSETQ. The CDR3 sequence is CASSIASGGILSTDTQYF. The CDR3, as DNA: TGCGCCAGCAGCATTGCTAGCGGCGGCATACTAAGCACAGATACGCAGTATTTT.

The CDR3 region is CASRNPGQLYTGTEAFF. The CDR3 nucleotides are TGTGCCAGCAGGAATCCGGGACAGCTATACACGGGCACTGAAGCTTTCTTT. J is TRBJ1-1 and V is TRBV7-9, with 7 bases identical to TRBD1. The CDR3 extends over 17 amino acids. Trimming took 6 bases from V and 4 from J; bases not matched to a gene: 17. Germline values: CDR1 SEHNR, CDR2 FQNEAQ (reference sequence).